This is a list of T cell receptor beta chains from one sample in a study of cytomegalovirus exposure and HLA in healthy donors. Produced via immunoSEQ multiplex PCR; TCRdb's table is partial and in-frame only. The sample shows 95,000 to 100,000 clones, 75% to 90% of them seen only once. Sequenced sample: PBMCs. The receptors here all came from a man aged 25 to 40 in good health and CMV-seronegative. Both conserved end residues are part of each CDR3.

V gene,J gene,CDR3 protein
TRBV2,TRBJ2-7,CASGQGISEQYF
TRBV27,TRBJ2-1,CASSFSHEQFF
TRBV9,TRBJ2-1,CASSVAAGYNEQFF
TRBV7-3,TRBJ2-2,CASSLTGGNGELFF
TRBV4-2,TRBJ2-1,CASSLPPWEREDERNEQFF
TRBV2,TRBJ2-3,CASRPKTGRITDTQYF
TRBV5-4,TRBJ2-5,CASSSQFETQYF
TRBV5-4,TRBJ2-2,CASSPGGGQLTGELFF
TRBV30,TRBJ2-3,CAWSVRLAGVGTQYF
TRBV7-2,TRBJ1-2,CASSLPGRFAPRSGYTF
TRBV18,TRBJ1-2,CASSPTRNYGYTF
TRBV15,TRBJ1-1,CATSREAGGAKVAFF
TRBV5-1,TRBJ2-6,CATSAGGGANVLTF
TRBV30,TRBJ2-1,CAWSVTGNEQFF
TRBV7-8,TRBJ2-3,CASSSIDRFLGDTQYF
TRBV7-3,TRBJ1-1,CASSLGRNTEAFF
TRBV5-1,TRBJ2-2,CASSVGQTNTGELFF
TRBV4-1,TRBJ1-2,CASSQERTGGRYGYTF
TRBV7-3,TRBJ1-1,CASSQRTGTEAFF
TRBV4-3,TRBJ2-1,CASSQGRALGAYEQFF
TRBV30,TRBJ2-7,CAWSVGAGGSYEQYF
TRBV30,TRBJ1-1,CAWSLNRGKAFF
TRBV29-1,TRBJ2-2,CSVEGTSGASNTGELFF
TRBV5-1,TRBJ1-1,CASSYGQATEAFF
TRBV5-1,TRBJ2-1,CASSLRLAGTVEQFF
TRBV7-6,TRBJ2-7,CASSLRQGGRRNPIIYEQYF
TRBV4-2,NA,CASSQEGQGSYEQYF
TRBV4-3,TRBJ2-1,CASSQDQDYNEQFF
TRBV15,TRBJ1-2,CATSSNRGSNYGYTF
TRBV7-9,TRBJ2-7,CASSFERGLLCEQYF
TRBV7-9,TRBJ2-3,CASSQGVQGSADTQYF
TRBV2,TRBJ2-2,CASKPLVAGELFF
TRBV7-3,TRBJ2-3,CASSLKPTSTDTQYF
TRBV5-1,TRBJ2-1,CASSPRHYNEQFF
TRBV25-1,TRBJ1-2,CASSGGGVGYTF
TRBV7-2,TRBJ2-5,CASSLVGTSGGAQETQYF
TRBV7-3,TRBJ1-1,CASSLKFRLADRPIAEAFF